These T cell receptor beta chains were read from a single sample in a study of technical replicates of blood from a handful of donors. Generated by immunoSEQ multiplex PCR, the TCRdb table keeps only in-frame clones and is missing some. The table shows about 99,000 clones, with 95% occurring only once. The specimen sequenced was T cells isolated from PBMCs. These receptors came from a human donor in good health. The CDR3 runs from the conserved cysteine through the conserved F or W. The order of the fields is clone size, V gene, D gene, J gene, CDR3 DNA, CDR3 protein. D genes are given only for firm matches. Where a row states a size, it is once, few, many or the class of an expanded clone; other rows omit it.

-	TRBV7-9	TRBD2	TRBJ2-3	TGTGCCAGCAGCTTCTTAGGGAGGGCCTCAGATACGCAGTATTTT	CASSFLGRASDTQYF
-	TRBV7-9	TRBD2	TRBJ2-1	TGTGCCAGCAGCTTAGGGACTAGCTCCTACAATGAGCAGTTCTTC	CASSLGTSSYNEQFF
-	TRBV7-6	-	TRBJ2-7	TGTGCCAGCAGCACATCCCCGCGACTGACAGGTCTATTTGCCTACGAGCAGTACTTC	CASSTSPRLTGLFAYEQYF
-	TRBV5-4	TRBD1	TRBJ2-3	TGTGCCAGCAGCTCCAGGGGGAGTACAGATACGCAGTATTTT	CASSSRGSTDTQYF
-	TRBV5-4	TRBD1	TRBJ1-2	TGTGCCAGCAGGCTCCGGGACAGGGGTCGGCCTGACTATGGCTACACCTTC	CASRLRDRGRPDYGYTF
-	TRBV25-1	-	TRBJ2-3	TGTGCCAGCAGTGACGGAGGGGCGCGAAATACGCAGTATTTT	CASSDGGARNTQYF
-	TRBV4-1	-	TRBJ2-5	TGCGCCAGCAGCACCCGGGAACCCTCCGGGAGAGAGACCCAGTACTTC	CASSTREPSGRETQYF
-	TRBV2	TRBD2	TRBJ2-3	TGTGCCAGCAGTGCGGGACTAGCGTTTGATACGCAGTATTTT	CASSAGLAFDTQYF
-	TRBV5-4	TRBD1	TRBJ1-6	TGTGCCAGCACCCTTGGTGGGACAGATAATTCACCCCTCCACTTT	CASTLGGTDNSPLHF
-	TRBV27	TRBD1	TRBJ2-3	TGTGCCAGCAGTCCGCTGGGACAGGCAGATACGCAGTATTTT	CASSPLGQADTQYF
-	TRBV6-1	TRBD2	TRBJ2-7	TGTGCCAGCACCCAAGCGGGAGTCCCCTACGAGCAGTACTTC	CASTQAGVPYEQYF
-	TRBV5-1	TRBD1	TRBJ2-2	TGCGCCAGCAGCTTAAGGACAGGCGGTGGGAACACCGGGGAGCTGTTTTTT	CASSLRTGGGNTGELFF
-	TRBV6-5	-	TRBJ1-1	TGTGCCAGCAGTTCCTCCAATCGGGGGAACACTGAAGCTTTCTTT	CASSSSNRGNTEAFF
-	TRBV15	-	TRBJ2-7	TGTGCCACCAGCCGAGGAGGGGGGGAGGCCGCCTACGAGCAGTACTTC	CATSRGGGEAAYEQYF
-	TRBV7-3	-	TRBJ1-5	TGTGCCAGCAGCTTAAGCAGTAATCAGCCCCAGCATTTT	CASSLSSNQPQHF
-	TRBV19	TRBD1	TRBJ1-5	TGTGCCAGTAGTCATGGGACAGGCTTTTATCAGCCCCAGCATTTT	CASSHGTGFYQPQHF
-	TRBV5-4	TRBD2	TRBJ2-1	TGTGCCAGCAGCCCATTAGCGGGGGGCTCCTACAATGAGCAGTTCTTC	CASSPLAGGSYNEQFF
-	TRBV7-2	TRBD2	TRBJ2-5	TGTGCCAGCAGCCCTACAGGAAGGACTAGCGGGAGGTTCGAGACCCAGTACTTC	CASSPTGRTSGRFETQYF
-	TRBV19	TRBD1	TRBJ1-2	TGTGCCAGTAGCCGGGACAGCAACTATGGCTACACCTTC	CASSRDSNYGYTF
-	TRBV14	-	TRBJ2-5	TGTGCCAGCAGCCCACTGTACTTC	CASSPLYF
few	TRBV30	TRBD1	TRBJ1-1	TGTGCCTGGGGGCAGGGGGTCGCTGAAGCTTTCTTT	CAWGQGVAEAFF
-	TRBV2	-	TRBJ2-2	TGTGCCAGCAGGTGGGGCCAAGCCACCGGGGAGCTGTTTTTT	CASRWGQATGELFF
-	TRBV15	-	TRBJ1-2	TGTGCCACCAGCAGAGATCTAGAGGCCTACTATGGCTACACCTTC	CATSRDLEAYYGYTF
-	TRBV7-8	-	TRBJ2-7	TGTGCCAGCAGCTTTGTCTGGGGAGGGGGGAGCTCCTACGAGCAGTACTTC	CASSFVWGGGSSYEQYF
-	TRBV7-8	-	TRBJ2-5	TGTGCCAGCAGCGCCTACACGGGAGAAAACAGAGAGACCCAGTACTTC	CASSAYTGENRETQYF
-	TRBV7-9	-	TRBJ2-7	TGTGCCAGCACACAGGGCTACGAGCAGTACTTC	CASTQGYEQYF
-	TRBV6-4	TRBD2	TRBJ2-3	TGTGCCAGCAGCGTTCTAGCGGGAGAAACAGATACGCAGTATTTT	CASSVLAGETDTQYF